This TCR beta chain was sequenced for a study of blood T cells in healthy people across ages. Study outcomes and limitations: Diversity figures derived from one million T cells were judged to underestimate the true value. Shifts in expanded clonotypes may have been confounded by donor CMV status, which was unknown. Diversity was higher, and naive CD4+ cells more numerous, in long-lived donors than in aged donors.

CDR1 is DFQATT, CDR2 SNEGSKA, per germline (reference sequence). The CDR3 has 13 residues. Trimming left V 4 bases short and J 4 bases short, with 13 bases between. About this clonotype itself: Its antigen remains unknown.

Combining a sample-barcoded 5' primer with a J-beta primer mix, a second PCR ran for 7 to 11 cycles. A template-switch adaptor that had 12 random nucleotides put a tag on each cDNA molecule. TCRdb passed the 5' RACE reads through MiXCR, listing each CDR3 protein once. Of 1.5 million to 2 million distinct CDR3 sequences detected, roughly 43% appear once; the ten largest clones hold about 21%. This sequence was found in a human donor in good health. The sequencing sample was made of blood. The chain has TRBV20-1 and TRBJ1-1; D call uncertain. The CDR3 region has the DNA TGCAGTGCTATGAGAAACGTCTTCACTGAAGCTTTCTTT. Translation: CSAMRNVFTEAFF.